The clone carrying this T cell receptor beta chain was counted a few times. The data originate from a study of T cells after yellow fever vaccination. CDR3 length: 13 amino acids. CDR1 is SQVTM and CDR2 is ANQGSEA in the germline V gene. V gave up 2 bases and J gave up 7 bases; unmatched junction bases: 6. One entry per CDR3 protein, called by TCRdb with MiXCR from the 5' RACE reads. The repertoire holds fewer than 500,000 distinct CDR3 sequences, with approximately 18% as singletons. J is TRBJ1-2 and V is TRBV29-1, with 8 bases fitting TRBD1. This clonotype originated in a young man who received the YFV17D yellow fever vaccine. The sample consisted of PBMCs, taken before the yellow fever booster vaccination. The CDR3 DNA reads as TGCAGCGTTGAAAAAAACAGGGGGGCTGGCTACACCTTC. Translating gives CSVEKNRGAGYTF.